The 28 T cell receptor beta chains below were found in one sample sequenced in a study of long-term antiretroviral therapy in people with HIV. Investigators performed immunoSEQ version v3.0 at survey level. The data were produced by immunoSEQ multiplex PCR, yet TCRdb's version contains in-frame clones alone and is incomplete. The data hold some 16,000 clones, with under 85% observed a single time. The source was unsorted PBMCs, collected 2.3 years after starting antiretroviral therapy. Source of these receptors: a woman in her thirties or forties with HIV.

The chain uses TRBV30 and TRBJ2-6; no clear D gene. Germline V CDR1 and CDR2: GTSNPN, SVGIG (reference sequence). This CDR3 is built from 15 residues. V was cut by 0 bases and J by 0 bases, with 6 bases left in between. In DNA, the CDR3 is TGTGCCTGGAGTGTGGGCGGCTCTGGGGCCAACGTCCTGACTTTC. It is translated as CAWSVGGSGANVLTF.

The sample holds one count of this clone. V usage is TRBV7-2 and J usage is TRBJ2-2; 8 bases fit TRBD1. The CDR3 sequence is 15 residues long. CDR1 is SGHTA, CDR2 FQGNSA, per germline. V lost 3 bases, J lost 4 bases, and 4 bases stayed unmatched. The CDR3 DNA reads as TGTGCCAGCAGCTTGGACAGGGTGGGCACCGGGGAGCTGTTTTTT. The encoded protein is CASSLDRVGTGELFF.

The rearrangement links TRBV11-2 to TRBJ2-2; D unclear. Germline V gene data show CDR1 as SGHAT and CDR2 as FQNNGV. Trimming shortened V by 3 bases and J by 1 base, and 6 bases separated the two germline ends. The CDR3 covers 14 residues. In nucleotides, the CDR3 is TGTGCCAGCAGCTTCCCCGGGAACACCGGGGAGCTGTTTTTT. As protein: CASSFPGNTGELFF.

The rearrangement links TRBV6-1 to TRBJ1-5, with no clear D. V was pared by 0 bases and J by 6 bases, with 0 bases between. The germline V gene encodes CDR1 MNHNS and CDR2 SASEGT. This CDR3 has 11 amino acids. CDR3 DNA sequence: TGTGCCAGCAGTGAAGCTCAGCCCCAGCATTTT. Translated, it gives CASSEAQPQHF.

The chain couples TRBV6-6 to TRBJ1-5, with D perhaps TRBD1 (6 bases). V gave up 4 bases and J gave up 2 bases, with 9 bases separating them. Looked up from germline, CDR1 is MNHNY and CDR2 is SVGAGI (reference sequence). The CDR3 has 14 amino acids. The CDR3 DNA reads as TGTGCCAGCAGTTCCGGGGGGCGCAATCAGCCCCAGCATTTT. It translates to CASSSGGRNQPQHF.

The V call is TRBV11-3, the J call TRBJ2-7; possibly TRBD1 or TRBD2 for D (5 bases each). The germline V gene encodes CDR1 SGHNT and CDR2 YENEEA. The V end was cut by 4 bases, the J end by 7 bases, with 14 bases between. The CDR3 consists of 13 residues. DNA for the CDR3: TGTGCCAGCAGCTCCCGGGACCGCGTGGAGCAGTACTTC. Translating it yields CASSSRDRVEQYF.

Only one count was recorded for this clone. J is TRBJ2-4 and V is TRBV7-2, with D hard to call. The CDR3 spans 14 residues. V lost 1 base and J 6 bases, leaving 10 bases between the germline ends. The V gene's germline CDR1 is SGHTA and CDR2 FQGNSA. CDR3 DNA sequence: TGTGCCAGCAGCTTAGACGTACAGTCAAACATTCAGTACTTC. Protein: CASSLDVQSNIQYF.

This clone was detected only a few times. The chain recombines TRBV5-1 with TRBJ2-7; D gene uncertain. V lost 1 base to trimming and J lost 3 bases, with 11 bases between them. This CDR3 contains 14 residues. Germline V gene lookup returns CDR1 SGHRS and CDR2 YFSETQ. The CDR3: CASSLYDGGYEQYF. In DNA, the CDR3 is TGCGCCAGCAGCTTGTATGACGGTGGCTACGAGCAGTACTTC.

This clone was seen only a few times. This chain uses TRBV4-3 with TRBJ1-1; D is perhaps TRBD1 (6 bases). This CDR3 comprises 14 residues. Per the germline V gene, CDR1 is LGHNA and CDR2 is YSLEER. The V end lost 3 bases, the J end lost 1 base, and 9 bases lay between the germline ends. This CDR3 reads CASSQSGQNTEAFF. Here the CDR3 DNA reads TGCGCCAGCAGCCAGTCGGGACAGAACACTGAAGCTTTCTTT.

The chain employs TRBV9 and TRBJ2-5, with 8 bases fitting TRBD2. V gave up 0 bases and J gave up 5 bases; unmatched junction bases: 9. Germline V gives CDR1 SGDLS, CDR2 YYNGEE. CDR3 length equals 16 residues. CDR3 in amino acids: CASSVADSGEEETQYF. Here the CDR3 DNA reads TGTGCCAGCAGCGTAGCTGATAGCGGGGAGGAGGAGACCCAGTACTTC.

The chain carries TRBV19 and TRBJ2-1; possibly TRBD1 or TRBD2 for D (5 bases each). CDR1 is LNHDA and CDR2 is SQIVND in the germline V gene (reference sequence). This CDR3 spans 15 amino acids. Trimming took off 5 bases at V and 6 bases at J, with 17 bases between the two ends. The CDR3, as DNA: TGTGCCAGTAGTCCTGACACGGGGCACTCCAATGAGCAGTTCTTC. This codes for CASSPDTGHSNEQFF.

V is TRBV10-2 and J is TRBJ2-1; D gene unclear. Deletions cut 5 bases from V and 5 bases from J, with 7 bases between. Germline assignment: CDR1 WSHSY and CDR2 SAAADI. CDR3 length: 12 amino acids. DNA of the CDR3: TGCGCCAGCAGTTTAACCCACAATGAGCAGTTCTTC. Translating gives CASSLTHNEQFF.

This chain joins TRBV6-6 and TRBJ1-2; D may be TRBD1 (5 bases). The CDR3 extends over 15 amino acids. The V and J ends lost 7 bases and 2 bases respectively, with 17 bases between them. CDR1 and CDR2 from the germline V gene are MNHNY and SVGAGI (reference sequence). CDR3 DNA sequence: TGTGCCAGCACGGAGTCATCCCAGGGAAACTATGGCTACACCTTC. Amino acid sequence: CASTESSQGNYGYTF.

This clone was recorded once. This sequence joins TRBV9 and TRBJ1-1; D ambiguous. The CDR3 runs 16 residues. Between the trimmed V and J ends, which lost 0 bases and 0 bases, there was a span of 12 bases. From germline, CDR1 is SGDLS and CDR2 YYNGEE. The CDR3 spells CASSVGSGSLNTEAFF. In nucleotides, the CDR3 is TGTGCCAGCAGCGTAGGTTCTGGATCCCTGAACACTGAAGCTTTCTTT.

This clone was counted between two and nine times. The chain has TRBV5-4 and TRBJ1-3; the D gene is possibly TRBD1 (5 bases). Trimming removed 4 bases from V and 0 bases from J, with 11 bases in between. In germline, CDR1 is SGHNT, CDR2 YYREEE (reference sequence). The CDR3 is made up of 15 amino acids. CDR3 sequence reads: CASSPGGSSGNTIYF. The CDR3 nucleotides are TGTGCCAGCAGCCCTGGGGGAAGCTCTGGAAACACCATATATTTT.

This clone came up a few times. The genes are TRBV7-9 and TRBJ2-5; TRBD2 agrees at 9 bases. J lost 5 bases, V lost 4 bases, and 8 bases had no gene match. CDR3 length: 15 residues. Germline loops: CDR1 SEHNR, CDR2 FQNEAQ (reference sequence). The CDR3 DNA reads TGTGCCAGCAGCTCCGGGCGGGGGGGCGTGGAGACCCAGTACTTC. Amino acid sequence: CASSSGRGGVETQYF.

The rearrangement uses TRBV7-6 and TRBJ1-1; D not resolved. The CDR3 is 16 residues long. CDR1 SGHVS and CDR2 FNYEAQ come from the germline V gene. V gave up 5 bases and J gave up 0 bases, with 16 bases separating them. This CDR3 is CASSPLTKLMNTEAFF. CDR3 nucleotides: TGTGCCAGCAGCCCTCTTACAAAGCTCATGAACACTGAAGCTTTCTTT.

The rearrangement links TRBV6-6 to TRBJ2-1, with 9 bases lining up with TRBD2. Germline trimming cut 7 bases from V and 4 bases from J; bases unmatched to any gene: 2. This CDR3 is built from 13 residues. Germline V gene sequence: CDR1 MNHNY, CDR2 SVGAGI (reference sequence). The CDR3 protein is CASKREEYNEQFF. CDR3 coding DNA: TGTGCCAGCAAGCGGGAGGAGTACAATGAGCAGTTCTTC.

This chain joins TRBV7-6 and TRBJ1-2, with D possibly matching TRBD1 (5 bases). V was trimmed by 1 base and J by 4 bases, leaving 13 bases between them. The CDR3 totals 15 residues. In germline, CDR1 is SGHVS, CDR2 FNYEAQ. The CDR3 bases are TGTGCCAGCAGCTTAGAAGGGGACGCGGCCTATGGCTACACCTTC. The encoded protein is CASSLEGDAAYGYTF.

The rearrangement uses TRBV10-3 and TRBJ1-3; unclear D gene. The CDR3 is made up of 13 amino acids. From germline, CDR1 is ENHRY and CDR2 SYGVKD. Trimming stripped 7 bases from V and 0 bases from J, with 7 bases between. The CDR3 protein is CAINPSSGNTIYF. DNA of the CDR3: TGTGCCATCAATCCGTCCTCTGGAAACACCATATATTTT.

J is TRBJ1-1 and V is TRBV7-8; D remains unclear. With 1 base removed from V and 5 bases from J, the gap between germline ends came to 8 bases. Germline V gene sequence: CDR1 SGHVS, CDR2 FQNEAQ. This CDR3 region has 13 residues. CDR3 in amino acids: CASSLGGVTEAFF. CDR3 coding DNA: TGTGCCAGCAGCTTAGGGGGTGTGACTGAAGCTTTCTTT.

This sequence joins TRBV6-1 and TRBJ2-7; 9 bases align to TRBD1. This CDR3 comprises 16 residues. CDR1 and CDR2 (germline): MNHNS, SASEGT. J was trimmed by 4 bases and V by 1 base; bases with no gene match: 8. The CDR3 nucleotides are TGTGCCAGCAGTGAAGTTCAGGGACAGGGCCAATACGAGCAGTACTTC. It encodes CASSEVQGQGQYEQYF.

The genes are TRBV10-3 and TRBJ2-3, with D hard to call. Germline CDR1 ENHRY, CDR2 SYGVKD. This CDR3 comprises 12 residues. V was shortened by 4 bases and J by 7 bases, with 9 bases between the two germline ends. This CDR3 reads CAISGGGNTQYF. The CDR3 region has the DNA TGTGCCATCAGTGGTGGTGGAAATACGCAGTATTTT.

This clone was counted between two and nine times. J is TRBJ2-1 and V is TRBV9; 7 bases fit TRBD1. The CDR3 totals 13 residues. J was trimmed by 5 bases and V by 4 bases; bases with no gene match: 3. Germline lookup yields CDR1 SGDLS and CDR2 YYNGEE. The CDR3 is CASSPGGHNEQFF. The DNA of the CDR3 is TGTGCCAGCAGCCCAGGGGGTCACAATGAGCAGTTCTTC.

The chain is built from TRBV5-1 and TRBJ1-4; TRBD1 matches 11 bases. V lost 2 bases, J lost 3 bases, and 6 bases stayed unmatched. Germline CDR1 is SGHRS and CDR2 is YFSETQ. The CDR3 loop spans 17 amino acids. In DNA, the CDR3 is TGCGCCAGCAGCTTCGCGGACAGGGGGCGGCCTAATGAAAAACTGTTTTTT. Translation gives CASSFADRGRPNEKLFF.

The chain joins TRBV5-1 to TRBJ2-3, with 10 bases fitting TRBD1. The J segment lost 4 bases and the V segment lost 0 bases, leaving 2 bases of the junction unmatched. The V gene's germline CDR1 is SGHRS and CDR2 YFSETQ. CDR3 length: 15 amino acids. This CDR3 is CASSLAGQGPDTQYF. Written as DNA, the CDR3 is TGCGCCAGCAGCTTGGCGGGACAGGGGCCAGATACGCAGTATTTT.

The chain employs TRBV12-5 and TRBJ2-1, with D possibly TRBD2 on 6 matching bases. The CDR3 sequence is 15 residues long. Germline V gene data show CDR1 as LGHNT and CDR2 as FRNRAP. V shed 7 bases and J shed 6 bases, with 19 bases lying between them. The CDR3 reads CASVSGSGALNEQFF. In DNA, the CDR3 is TGTGCTAGTGTTTCCGGGAGTGGGGCTCTCAATGAGCAGTTCTTC.

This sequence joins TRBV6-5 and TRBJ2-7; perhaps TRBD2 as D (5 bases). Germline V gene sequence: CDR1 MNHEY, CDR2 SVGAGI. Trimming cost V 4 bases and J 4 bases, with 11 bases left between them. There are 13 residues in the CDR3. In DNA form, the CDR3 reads TGTGCCAGCAGTTCCCCGGGGAGTTACGAGCAGTACTTC. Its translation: CASSSPGSYEQYF.